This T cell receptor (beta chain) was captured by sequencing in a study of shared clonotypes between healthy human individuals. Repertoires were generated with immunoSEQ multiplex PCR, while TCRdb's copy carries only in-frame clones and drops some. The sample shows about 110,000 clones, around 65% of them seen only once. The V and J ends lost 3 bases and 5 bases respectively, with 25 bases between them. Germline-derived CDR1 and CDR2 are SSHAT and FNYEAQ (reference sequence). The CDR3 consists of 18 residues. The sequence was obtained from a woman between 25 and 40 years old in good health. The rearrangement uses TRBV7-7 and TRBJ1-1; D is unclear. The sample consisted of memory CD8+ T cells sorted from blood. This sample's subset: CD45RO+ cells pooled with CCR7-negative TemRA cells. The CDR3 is CASSFMAVGRRAGTEAFF. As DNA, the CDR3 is TGTGCCAGCAGCTTTATGGCGGTCGGTCGGAGGGCGGGGACTGAAGCTTTCTTT.